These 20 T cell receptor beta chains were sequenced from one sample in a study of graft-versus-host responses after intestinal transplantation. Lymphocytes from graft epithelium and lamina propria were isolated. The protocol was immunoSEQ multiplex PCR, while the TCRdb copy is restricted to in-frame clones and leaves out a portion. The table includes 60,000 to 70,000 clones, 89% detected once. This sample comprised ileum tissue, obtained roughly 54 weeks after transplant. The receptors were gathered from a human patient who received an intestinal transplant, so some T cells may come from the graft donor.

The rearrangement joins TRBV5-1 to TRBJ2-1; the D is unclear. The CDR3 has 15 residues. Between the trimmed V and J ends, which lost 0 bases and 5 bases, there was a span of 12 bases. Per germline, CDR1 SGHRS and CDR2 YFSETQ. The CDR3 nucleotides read TGCGCCAGCAGCTTGGAGTTAGCCCCTGACAATGAGCAGTTCTTC. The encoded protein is CASSLELAPDNEQFF.

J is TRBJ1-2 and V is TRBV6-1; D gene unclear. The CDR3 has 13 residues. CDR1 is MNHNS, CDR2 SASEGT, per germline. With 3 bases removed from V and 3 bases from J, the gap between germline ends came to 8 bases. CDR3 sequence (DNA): TGTGCCAGCAGTGAGAAGGACCACTATGGCTACACCTTC. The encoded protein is CASSEKDHYGYTF.

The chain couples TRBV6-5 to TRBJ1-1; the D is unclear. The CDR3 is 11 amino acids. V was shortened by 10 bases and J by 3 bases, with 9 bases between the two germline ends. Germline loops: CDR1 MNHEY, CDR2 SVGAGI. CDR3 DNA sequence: TGTGCCACCAATACGGACACTGAAGCTTTCTTT. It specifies CATNTDTEAFF.

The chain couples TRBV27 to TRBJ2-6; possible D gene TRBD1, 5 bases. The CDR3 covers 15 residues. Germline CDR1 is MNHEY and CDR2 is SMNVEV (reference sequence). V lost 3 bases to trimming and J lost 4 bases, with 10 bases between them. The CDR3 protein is CASSFLAGGANVLTF. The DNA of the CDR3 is TGTGCCAGCAGTTTCCTTGCAGGGGGGGCCAACGTCCTGACTTTC.

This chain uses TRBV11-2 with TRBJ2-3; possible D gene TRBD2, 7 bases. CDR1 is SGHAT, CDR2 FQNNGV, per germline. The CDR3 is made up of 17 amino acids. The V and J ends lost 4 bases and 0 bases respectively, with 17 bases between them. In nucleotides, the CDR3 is TGTGCCAGCAGCTCCGAGGGGGGGGTAGGAAGCACAGATACGCAGTATTTT. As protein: CASSSEGGVGSTDTQYF.

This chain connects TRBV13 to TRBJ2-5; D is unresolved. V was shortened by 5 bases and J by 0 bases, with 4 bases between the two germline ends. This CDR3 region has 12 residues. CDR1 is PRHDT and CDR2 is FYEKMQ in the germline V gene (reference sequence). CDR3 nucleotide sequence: TGTGCCAGCAGCCCGTACCAAGAGACCCAGTACTTC. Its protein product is CASSPYQETQYF.

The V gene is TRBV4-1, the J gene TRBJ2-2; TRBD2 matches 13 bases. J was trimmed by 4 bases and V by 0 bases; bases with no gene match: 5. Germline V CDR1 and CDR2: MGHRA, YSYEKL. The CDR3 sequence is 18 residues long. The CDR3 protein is CASSQEWTSGGPTGELFF. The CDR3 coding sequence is TGCGCCAGCAGCCAAGAATGGACTAGCGGGGGCCCCACCGGGGAGCTGTTTTTT.

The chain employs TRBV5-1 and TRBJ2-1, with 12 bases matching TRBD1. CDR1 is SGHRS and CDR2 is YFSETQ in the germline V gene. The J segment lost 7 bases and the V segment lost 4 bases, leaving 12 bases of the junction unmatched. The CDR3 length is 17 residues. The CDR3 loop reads CASSVEGGQGARNEQFF. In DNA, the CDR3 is TGCGCCAGCAGCGTTGAGGGGGGACAGGGGGCACGGAATGAGCAGTTCTTC.

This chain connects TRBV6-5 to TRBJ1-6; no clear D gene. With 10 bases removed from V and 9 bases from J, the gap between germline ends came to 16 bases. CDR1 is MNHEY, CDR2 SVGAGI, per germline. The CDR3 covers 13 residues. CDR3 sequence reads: CATSIEGSSPLHF. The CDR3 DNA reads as TGTGCCACCAGCATTGAGGGTAGTTCACCCCTCCACTTT.

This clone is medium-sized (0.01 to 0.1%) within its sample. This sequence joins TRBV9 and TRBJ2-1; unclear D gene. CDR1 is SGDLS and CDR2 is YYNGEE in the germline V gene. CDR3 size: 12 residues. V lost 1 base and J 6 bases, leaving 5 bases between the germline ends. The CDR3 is CASSVQFNEQFF. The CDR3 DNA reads TGTGCCAGCAGCGTACAATTCAATGAGCAGTTCTTC.

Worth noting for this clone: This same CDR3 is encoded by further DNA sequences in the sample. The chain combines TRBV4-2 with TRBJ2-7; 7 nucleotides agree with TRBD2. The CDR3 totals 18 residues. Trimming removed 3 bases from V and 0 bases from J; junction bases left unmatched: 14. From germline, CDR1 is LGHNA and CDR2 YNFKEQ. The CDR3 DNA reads TGTGCCAGCAGCCAGGAAAGGGTGGAAAGCGGGGCCTCCTACGAGCAGTACTTC. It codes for CASSQERVESGASYEQYF.

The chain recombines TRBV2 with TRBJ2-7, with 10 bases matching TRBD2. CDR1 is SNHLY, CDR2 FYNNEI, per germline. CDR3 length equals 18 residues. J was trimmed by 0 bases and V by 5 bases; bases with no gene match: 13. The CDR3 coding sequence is TGTGCCAGCAGTCCTCACCTATGGACTAGCGGTACCTCCTACGAGCAGTACTTC. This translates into CASSPHLWTSGTSYEQYF.

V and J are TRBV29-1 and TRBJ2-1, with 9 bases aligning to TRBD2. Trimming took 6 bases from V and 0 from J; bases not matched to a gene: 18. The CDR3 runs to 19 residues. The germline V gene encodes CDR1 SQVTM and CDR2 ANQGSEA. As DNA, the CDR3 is TGCAGCGTGGCCTTTCTGGTCGGTAGCGGGGGCTACTCCTACAATGAGCAGTTCTTC. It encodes CSVAFLVGSGGYSYNEQFF.

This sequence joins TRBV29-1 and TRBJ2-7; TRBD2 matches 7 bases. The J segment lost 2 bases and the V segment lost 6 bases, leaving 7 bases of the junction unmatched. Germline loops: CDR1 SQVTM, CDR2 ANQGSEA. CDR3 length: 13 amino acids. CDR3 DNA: TGCAGCGTGAGGGAGGGGTCACCCTACGAGCAGTACTTC. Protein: CSVREGSPYEQYF.

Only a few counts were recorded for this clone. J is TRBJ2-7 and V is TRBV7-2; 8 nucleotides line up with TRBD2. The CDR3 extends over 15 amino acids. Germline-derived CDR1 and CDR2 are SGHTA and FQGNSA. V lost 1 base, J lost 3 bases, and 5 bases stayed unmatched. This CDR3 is CASSLDVAGNYEQYF. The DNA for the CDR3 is TGTGCCAGCAGCTTAGACGTAGCGGGAAACTACGAGCAGTACTTC.

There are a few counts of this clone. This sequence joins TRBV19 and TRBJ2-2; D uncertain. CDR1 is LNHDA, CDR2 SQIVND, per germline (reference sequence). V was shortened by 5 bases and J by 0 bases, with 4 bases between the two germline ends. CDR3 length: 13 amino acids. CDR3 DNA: TGTGCCAGTAGTGGGGCGAACACCGGGGAGCTGTTTTTT. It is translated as CASSGANTGELFF.

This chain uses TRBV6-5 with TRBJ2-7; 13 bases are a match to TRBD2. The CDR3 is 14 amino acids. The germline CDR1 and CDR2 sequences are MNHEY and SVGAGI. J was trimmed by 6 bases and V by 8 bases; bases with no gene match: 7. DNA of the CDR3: TGTGCCAGCGCCACTAGCGGGGGGGTGGGCGAGCAGTACTTC. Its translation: CASATSGGVGEQYF.

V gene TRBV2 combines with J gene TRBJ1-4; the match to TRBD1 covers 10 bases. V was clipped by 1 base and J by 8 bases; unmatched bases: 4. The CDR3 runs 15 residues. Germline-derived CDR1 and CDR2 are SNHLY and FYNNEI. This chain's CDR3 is CASSEGLGQGEKLFF. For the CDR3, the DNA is TGTGCCAGCAGTGAAGGTTTGGGACAGGGGGAAAAACTGTTTTTT. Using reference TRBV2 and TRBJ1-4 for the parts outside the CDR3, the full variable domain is EPEVTQTPSHQVTQMGQEVILRCVPISNHLYFYWYRQILGQKVEFLVSFYNNEISEKSEIFDDQFSVERPDGSNFTLKIRSTKLEDSAMYFCASSEGLGQGEKLFFGSGTQLSVL.

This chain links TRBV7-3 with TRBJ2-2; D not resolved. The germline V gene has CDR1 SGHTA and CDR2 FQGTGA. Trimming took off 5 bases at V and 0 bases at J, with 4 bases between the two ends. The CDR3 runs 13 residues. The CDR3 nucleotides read TGTGCCAGCAGCCCATCGAACACCGGGGAGCTGTTTTTT. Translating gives CASSPSNTGELFF.

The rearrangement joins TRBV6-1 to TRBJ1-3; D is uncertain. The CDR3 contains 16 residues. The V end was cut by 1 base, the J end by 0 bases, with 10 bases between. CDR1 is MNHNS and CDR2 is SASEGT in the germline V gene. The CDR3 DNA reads TGTGCCAGCAGTGAAGTTGAGTATAGCTCTGGAAACACCATATATTTT. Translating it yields CASSEVEYSSGNTIYF.